The clone carrying this T cell receptor (beta chain) was observed many times. Its antigen is as yet unknown. Researchers amplified the TCR beta CDR3 regions from RNA transcripts. HTBI primers were the set used in a first-round RT-PCR of the TCR CDR3. TCRdb itself ran the multiplex PCR reads through MiXCR, one entry per CDR3 protein. The sample lists nearly 600,000 distinct CDR3 sequences, about 15% occurring once. Researchers barred patients who had uncontrolled infection, other autoimmune disease, pregnancy or lactation. The diagnostic basis comprised clinical symptoms, serum thyroxine and TRAb, thyroid ultrasound and orbital computed tomography. This sample stems from a study of T cells in Graves' hyperthyroidism and ophthalmopathy. Study-level results: In blood, most of the thyroid clonotypes expanded above 0.001 were also present.

The CDR3 has 15 residues. Germline V gene data show CDR1 as LGHDT and CDR2 as YNNKEL (reference sequence). Trimming removed 0 bases from V and 4 bases from J, with 12 bases in between. The sample taken for sequencing was blood. V and J are TRBV3-1 and TRBJ1-1, with unresolved D. The sequence was obtained from a woman aged 25 to 45 with Graves' hyperthyroidism that later progressed to Graves' ophthalmopathy. CDR3 in amino acids: CASSQDIGVTTEAFF. The DNA for the CDR3 is TGTGCCAGCAGCCAAGATATCGGGGTAACCACTGAAGCTTTCTTT.